The 21 T cell receptor beta chains listed next were all sequenced from one sample in a study of T cell repertoires in cytomegalovirus infection. These TCRs' antigens remain unknown. TCRdb recomputed calls from the reads with MiXCR, one row per CDR3 protein. Of 900,000 to 950,000 distinct CDR3 sequences listed, approximately 33% were seen once; the top ten hold 10% to 15%. Sequencing was performed on cultured CD8+ T cells from PBMCs, taken from culture after CMV antigen stimulation. The receptors shown here come from a human donor in good health (CMV status not recorded). Some clones in this sample may be carry-over from other donors' samples.

Note on this clonotype: One end of the junction fails to match germline, which may point to a read error. The CDR3 spells CASSSTSGEYIEQFF. In DNA, the CDR3 is TGTGCCAGCAGCTCGACTAGCGGGGAATACATTGAGCAGTTCTTC. The chain has TRBV7-4 and TRBJ2-1; 11 nucleotides line up with TRBD2. Looked up from germline, CDR1 is SGHVT and CDR2 is SQSDAQ. The CDR3 spans 15 residues. The whole variable domain, remainder taken from reference TRBV7-4 and TRBJ2-1, is GAGVSQSPRYKVAKRGRDVALRCDSISGHVTLYWYRQTLGQGSEVLTYSQSDAQRDKSGRPSGRFSAERPERSVSTLKIQRTEQGDSAVYLCASSSTSGEYIEQFFGPGTRLTVL.

The rearrangement joins TRBV11-2 to TRBJ1-1; D not resolved. Germline CDR1 reads SGHAT; CDR2 reads FQNNGV. Trimming stripped 4 bases from V and 8 bases from J, with 14 bases between. This CDR3 is 13 amino acids long. CDR3 in DNA: TGTGCCAGCAGCTCAAGCAGCTTCGTGGAAGCTTTCTTT. This codes for CASSSSSFVEAFF.

The genes are TRBV27 and TRBJ2-1, with 9 bases that match TRBD2. Trimming cost V 8 bases and J 6 bases; bases outside gene matches: 8. The length of the CDR3 is 14 residues. CDR1 MNHEY and CDR2 SMNVEV come from the germline V gene (reference sequence). The CDR3: CASSLAGACNEQFF. CDR3 bases: TGTGCCAGCTCCTTAGCGGGAGCCTGCAATGAGCAGTTCTTC.

The chain carries TRBV7-8 and TRBJ1-5; possible D gene TRBD1, 5 bases. CDR1 is SGHVS and CDR2 is FQNEAQ in the germline V gene. V gave up 5 bases and J gave up 5 bases, with 16 bases separating them. There are 15 residues in the CDR3. CDR3: CASSPPGRDDQPQHF. In nucleotides, the CDR3 is TGTGCCAGCAGCCCCCCGGGACGGGACGATCAGCCCCAGCATTTT.

The V and J genes are TRBV7-4 and TRBJ1-2; D gene unclear. Per germline, CDR1 SGHVT and CDR2 SQSDAQ. V was trimmed by 3 bases and J by 1 base, leaving 9 bases between them. This CDR3 region has 14 residues. CDR3 nucleotide sequence: TGTGCCAGCAGCTTGCCAGGATATAACTATGGCTACACCTTC. This gives the protein CASSLPGYNYGYTF.

Regarding this clonotype: A read error is possible here, since a much larger clone lies one base away. The rearrangement joins TRBV7-2 to TRBJ2-5; D is possibly TRBD1 (5 bases). CDR3 length: 14 residues. Looked up from germline, CDR1 is SGHTA and CDR2 is FQGNSA. DNA for the CDR3: TGTGCCAACAGCCTGGGGCCGACGAAAGAGACCCAGTACTTC. Protein sequence: CANSLGPTKETQYF.

On this clonotype itself: One junction end does not reproduce the germline sequence, and a read error may be involved. The chain recombines TRBV12-3 or TRBV12-4 with TRBJ2-6; D is unclear. The CDR3 totals 15 residues. For the CDR3, the DNA is TGTGCCAGCCGGATGCCCTCTTCTGGGACCAACGTCCTGACTTTC. This gives the protein CASRMPSSGTNVLTF.

The gene calls are TRBV28 and TRBJ2-7; 10 bases agree with TRBD2. Looked up from germline, CDR1 is MDHEN and CDR2 is SYDVKM. The CDR3 is 13 amino acids. The junction had 2 bases not matched to a gene; V was cut back by 7 bases and J by 2 bases. The CDR3 bases are TGTGCCAGCAAGCGGGGGGGGACCTACGAGCAGTACGTC. Its translation is CASKRGGTYEQYV.

This clonotype appeared a few times. The chain carries TRBV25-1 and TRBJ2-5; the D gene is possibly TRBD1 (6 bases). V was clipped by 1 base and J by 5 bases, with 17 bases between them. This CDR3 is 16 amino acids long. Germline V gene lookup returns CDR1 MGHDK and CDR2 SYGVNS. The CDR3 nucleotides read TGTGCCAGCAGTGAATGGAAAGGGGGTAACTGCGAGACCCAGTACTTC. It specifies CASSEWKGGNCETQYF.

CDR3 loop: CASSSDRGGHEQYF. In DNA form, the CDR3 reads TGTGCCAGCAGTTCGGACAGGGGAGGCCACGAGCAGTACTTC. The V gene is TRBV27, the J gene TRBJ2-7, with 9 nucleotides matching TRBD1. The V segment lost 4 bases and the J segment 5 bases; nucleotides outside the gene matches: 6. Germline V lookup: CDR1 MNHEY, CDR2 SMNVEV (reference sequence). The CDR3 is 14 residues long.

In this sample, this clonotype turned up many times. V gene TRBV7-6 combines with J gene TRBJ2-5; TRBD2 might be the D (6 bases). Trimming cost V 3 bases and J 5 bases, with 19 bases left between them. This CDR3 has 16 residues. Germline loops: CDR1 SGHVS, CDR2 FNYEAQ. As DNA, the CDR3 is TGTGCCAGCAGCTTGTCGTCCACAGGCGGAGGGGAGACCCAGTACTTC. This sequence encodes CASSLSSTGGGETQYF.

In its sample, this clonotype was seen a few times. The chain is built from TRBV7-9 and TRBJ2-5; no definite D call. This CDR3 comprises 14 residues. The V and J ends lost 5 bases and 1 base respectively, with 11 bases between them. Germline CDR1 and CDR2: SEHNR and FQNEAQ (reference sequence). For the CDR3, the DNA is TGTGCCAGCAGCCAGCCGGGCTCCCAAGAGACCCAGTACTTC. This encodes CASSQPGSQETQYF.

In this sample, this clonotype turned up a few times. This chain connects TRBV7-2 to TRBJ2-3; the match to TRBD2 covers 10 bases. The CDR3 totals 17 residues. Germline CDR1 reads SGHTA; CDR2 reads FQGNSA. V was pared by 2 bases and J by 2 bases, with 7 bases of the junction left unmatched. The CDR3 DNA sequence: TGTGCCAGCAGCTTACGGCTAGCGGGGGCCTACACAGATACGCAGTATTTT. It is translated as CASSLRLAGAYTDTQYF. The full variable domain, rest sourced from reference TRBV7-2 and TRBJ2-3, is GAGVSQSPSNKVTEKGKDVELRCDPISGHTALYWYRQSLGQGLEFLIYFQGNSAPDKSGLPSDRFSAERTGGSVSTLTIQRTQQEDSAVYLCASSLRLAGAYTDTQYFGPGTRLTVL.

This clonotype has just a few counts. J is TRBJ1-1 and V is TRBV19; D is possibly TRBD1 (6 bases). CDR3 size: 13 residues. The V gene lost 7 bases and the J gene lost 3 bases, with 12 bases spanning the gap. Germline V gene lookup returns CDR1 LNHDA and CDR2 SQIVND (reference sequence). CDR3 region: CASTRGGYTEAFF. CDR3 sequence (DNA): TGTGCCAGTACTCGAGGGGGTTACACTGAAGCTTTCTTT. Full variable domain (rest looked up from reference TRBV19 and TRBJ1-1): DGGITQSPKYLFRKEGQNVTLSCEQNLNHDAMYWYRQDPGQGLRLIYYSQIVNDFQKGDIAEGYSVSREKKESFPLTVTSAQKNPTAFYLCASTRGGYTEAFFGQGTRLTVV.

This clonotype was picked up a small number of times. This sequence joins TRBV27 and TRBJ2-3, with D perhaps TRBD2 (6 bases). Germline V lookup: CDR1 MNHEY, CDR2 SMNVEV (reference sequence). V lost 2 bases and J 5 bases, leaving 14 bases between the germline ends. This CDR3 is built from 15 residues. The CDR3 DNA reads TGTGCCAGCAGTTTAATAGGCGGCGGGGTAGATACGCAGTATTTT. Protein sequence: CASSLIGGGVDTQYF.

This clonotype was counted only a few times. The chain joins TRBV12-3 or TRBV12-4 to TRBJ1-1; no reliable D call. CDR3 length equals 13 residues. Between the trimmed V and J ends, which lost 3 bases and 1 base, there was a span of 6 bases. The CDR3 reads CASSFDTNTEAFF. Written as DNA, the CDR3 is TGTGCCAGCAGTTTCGACACGAACACTGAAGCTTTCTTT.

The chain carries TRBV20-1 and TRBJ1-1, with D perhaps TRBD1 (5 bases). The V end was cut by 5 bases, the J end by 7 bases, with 14 bases between. There are 12 residues in the CDR3. Germline V CDR1 and CDR2: DFQATT, SNEGSKA (reference sequence). CDR3 amino acids: CSALGDSGEAFF. CDR3 nucleotide sequence: TGCAGTGCTCTGGGGGATTCGGGTGAAGCTTTCTTT.

This chain links TRBV19 with TRBJ2-6, with D perhaps TRBD1 or TRBD2 (6 bases each). Trimming pared 0 bases from V and 4 bases from J, leaving 10 bases between. Germline V lookup: CDR1 LNHDA, CDR2 SQIVND (reference sequence). The CDR3 is 16 residues long. CDR3 DNA sequence: TGTGCCAGTAGTATAGAAGGGGGGACCGGGGCCAACGTCCTGACTTTC. Its translation is CASSIEGGTGANVLTF.

This CDR3 is CASSGVASNTEAFF. The CDR3 DNA sequence: TGTGCCAGCAGCGGGGTTGCATCGAACACTGAAGCTTTCTTT. The chain links TRBV5-6 to TRBJ1-1; D is undetermined. CDR1 SGHDT and CDR2 YYEEEE come from the germline V gene. V dropped 4 bases and J dropped 1 base, with 11 bases sitting between them. The length of the CDR3 is 14 residues.

The chain joins TRBV6-1 to TRBJ1-3; 9 bases align to TRBD1. J gave up 0 bases and V 6 bases, and 15 bases lay outside the gene matches. The CDR3 contains 19 residues. The germline V gene encodes CDR1 MNHNS and CDR2 SASEGT. DNA for the CDR3: TGTGCCAGCAGCCGGGACAGGGAAATCTTCTGGGACTCTGGAAACACCATATATTTT. Its protein product is CASSRDREIFWDSGNTIYF.

V gene TRBV2 combines with J gene TRBJ2-2; tentatively, D is TRBD1 (6 bases). The CDR3 sequence is 15 residues long. The germline V and J ends were trimmed by 10 bases and 1 base, with 16 bases remaining between them. In germline, CDR1 is SNHLY, CDR2 FYNNEI. CDR3 region: CAILGDMKNTGELFF. CDR3 nucleotides: TGTGCCATCTTGGGGGACATGAAGAACACCGGGGAGCTGTTTTTT.